Described below is a single T cell receptor (beta chain) sequence and its context. This record comes from a study of blood T cell repertoires in COVID-19. Study-wide background: T cells, B-cell-depleted T cells, or PBMCs provided the cDNA or gDNA that served as material.

Per the original methods: How many nucleated cells were present was estimated from reference gene primer amplification. Assay: immunoSEQ multiplex PCR; the TCRdb copy retains only in-frame clones and omits some. For V, J and clone size, that table is used; D and trimming come from the DNA. The sample lists some 250,000 clones; around 83% were seen once. Germline trimming cut 10 bases from V and 10 bases from J; bases unmatched to any gene: 12. This CDR3 is built from 12 residues. The germline V gene encodes CDR1 ENHRY and CDR2 SYGVKD. The sample consisted of peripheral blood. V gene TRBV10-3 combines with J gene TRBJ1-2; TRBD1 matches 7 bases. The clonotype originates from a woman in her sixties or seventies with active or convalescent COVID-19. The CDR3 loop is CATNTGDDPYTF. CDR3 nucleotides: TGTGCCACAAATACAGGGGACGATCCCTACACCTTC.